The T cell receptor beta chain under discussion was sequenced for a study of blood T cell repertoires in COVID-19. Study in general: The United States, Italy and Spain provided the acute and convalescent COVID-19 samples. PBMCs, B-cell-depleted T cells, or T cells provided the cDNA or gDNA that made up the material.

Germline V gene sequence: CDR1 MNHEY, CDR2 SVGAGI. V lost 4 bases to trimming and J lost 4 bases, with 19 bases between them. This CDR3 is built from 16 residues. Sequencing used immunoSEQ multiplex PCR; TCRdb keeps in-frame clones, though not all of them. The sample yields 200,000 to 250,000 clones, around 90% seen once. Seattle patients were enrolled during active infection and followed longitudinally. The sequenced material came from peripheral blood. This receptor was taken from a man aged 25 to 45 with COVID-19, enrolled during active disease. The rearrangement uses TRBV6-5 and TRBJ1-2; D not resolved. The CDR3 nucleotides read TGTGCCAGCAGTTCACCAACATCGGGTCCTGGCTATGGCTACACCTTC. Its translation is CASSSPTSGPGYGYTF.